Following are 7 T cell receptor beta chains from one sample sequenced in a study of blood T cell repertoires in COVID-19. Profiling relied on immunoSEQ multiplex PCR, and the TCRdb table lists in-frame clones only, not all of them. The sample includes about 240,000 clones, around nine tenths seen only once; the top ten take around 0.99%. The sequencing sample was made of peripheral blood. These TCRs come from a woman between 40 and 50 years old who had recovered from COVID-19.

The chain employs TRBV27 and TRBJ1-2; D is possibly TRBD1 (5 bases). Trimming cost V 0 bases and J 4 bases, with 12 bases left between them. This CDR3 is built from 15 residues. Per germline, CDR1 MNHEY and CDR2 SMNVEV (reference sequence). The CDR3 protein is CASSLSWGSLYGYTF. The CDR3 DNA is TGTGCCAGCAGTTTATCGTGGGGCAGCCTCTATGGCTACACCTTC.

The CDR3 nucleotides read TGTGCCATCAGTGAGTCAGAGGGCCGCTATGGCTACACCTTC. Protein sequence: CAISESEGRYGYTF. This chain connects TRBV10-3 to TRBJ1-2, with D unclear. Germline V gene sequence: CDR1 ENHRY, CDR2 SYGVKD. V was shortened by 0 bases and J by 4 bases, with 9 bases between the two germline ends. There are 14 residues in the CDR3.

The gene calls are TRBV6-6 and TRBJ2-1; TRBD2 agrees at 7 bases. Germline V gene data show CDR1 as MNHNY and CDR2 as SVGAGI (reference sequence). J gave up 4 bases and V 5 bases, and 11 bases lay outside the gene matches. This CDR3 is 16 amino acids long. The CDR3: CASSPLGAGAYNEQFF. DNA of the CDR3: TGTGCCAGCAGTCCCCTCGGGGCGGGAGCTTACAATGAGCAGTTCTTC.

This clone was counted a single time. Distinct nucleotide sequences in the sample also encode this CDR3. The rearrangement joins TRBV12-3 or TRBV12-4 to TRBJ1-1; D perhaps matches TRBD1 (5 bases). Between the trimmed V and J ends, which lost 3 bases and 3 bases, there was a span of 8 bases. The CDR3 length is 13 residues. This chain's CDR3 is CASSLGGDTEAFF. CDR3 bases: TGTGCCAGCAGTTTGGGGGGGGACACTGAAGCTTTCTTT.

This chain joins TRBV7-9 and TRBJ1-2, with a possible D match to TRBD1 (5 bases). This CDR3 region has 14 residues. The germline V and J ends were trimmed by 5 bases and 2 bases, with 12 bases remaining between them. Germline CDR1 and CDR2: SEHNR and FQNEAQ (reference sequence). The CDR3 bases are TGTGCCAGCAGCCTCCAGACAGACAACTATGGCTACACCTTC. This gives the protein CASSLQTDNYGYTF.

The chain carries TRBV30 and TRBJ1-3; possible D gene TRBD1, 6 bases. Trimming shortened V by 0 bases and J by 4 bases, and 10 bases separated the two germline ends. The CDR3 covers 14 residues. Germline assignment: CDR1 GTSNPN and CDR2 SVGIG (reference sequence). The CDR3 loop reads CAWSVRGAGNTIYF. In nucleotides, the CDR3 is TGTGCCTGGAGTGTACGGGGGGCGGGAAACACCATATATTTT.

For the CDR3, the DNA is TGTGCCAGCAGCTTAGGTCCCCGGGACTACGAGCAGTACGTC. Its translation: CASSLGPRDYEQYV. The chain joins TRBV7-8 to TRBJ2-7, with a possible D match to TRBD2 (5 bases). The CDR3 extends over 14 amino acids. Trimming cost V 1 base and J 3 bases, with 10 bases left between them. Per germline, CDR1 SGHVS and CDR2 FQNEAQ.